Listed here are 27 T cell receptor beta chains from one sample, sequenced in a study of blood T cell repertoires in COVID-19. Assay: immunoSEQ multiplex PCR; the TCRdb copy retains only in-frame clones and omits some. The data hold approximately 270,000 clones, with 80% to 85% observed a single time. The sample consisted of peripheral blood. All receptors derive from a person aged 70 to 79 with COVID-19, enrolled during active disease.

This chain links TRBV5-4 with TRBJ1-2; 7 nucleotides line up with TRBD1. This CDR3 contains 13 residues. The V segment lost 4 bases and the J segment 8 bases; nucleotides outside the gene matches: 8. From germline, CDR1 is SGHNT and CDR2 YYREEE (reference sequence). The DNA of the CDR3 is TGTGCCAGCAGCAGGCTTCAGGGGGGAGGCTACACCTTC. Translating gives CASSRLQGGGYTF.

V and J are TRBV27 and TRBJ1-6; TRBD1 aligns across 8 bases. Germline V CDR1 and CDR2: MNHEY, SMNVEV (reference sequence). V gave up 6 bases and J gave up 7 bases; unmatched junction bases: 5. The CDR3 runs 14 residues. CDR3 protein: CASSPGQVNSPLHF. The CDR3 DNA sequence: TGTGCCAGCAGCCCGGGACAGGTGAATTCACCCCTCCACTTT.

This clone showed up just once. The J gene is TRBJ2-1, the V gene TRBV7-3; D is uncertain. Germline CDR1 is SGHTA and CDR2 is FQGTGA. This CDR3 comprises 16 residues. V was pared by 1 base and J by 7 bases, with 17 bases between. The CDR3 is CASSLRQNKMWNEQFF. CDR3 sequence (DNA): TGTGCCAGCAGCTTAAGGCAAAACAAGATGTGGAATGAGCAGTTCTTC.

The V call is TRBV7-6, the J call TRBJ1-3; D not resolved. The V end lost 4 bases, the J end lost 0 bases, and 16 bases lay between the germline ends. CDR1 and CDR2 from the germline V gene are SGHVS and FNYEAQ. The CDR3 contains 17 residues. The CDR3 sequence is CASSSYLMRASGNTIYF. CDR3 nucleotide sequence: TGTGCCAGCAGCTCCTACTTGATGCGGGCCTCTGGAAACACCATATATTTT. The full variable domain, with the rest looked up from reference TRBV7-6 and TRBJ1-3, is GAGVSQSPRYKVTKRGQDVALRCDPISGHVSLYWYRQALGQGPEFLTYFNYEAQQDKSGLPNDRFSAERPEGSISTLTIQRTEQRDSAMYRCASSSYLMRASGNTIYFGEGSWLTVV.

Regarding this clone: The sample has other DNA sequences that encode this CDR3 too. The chain recombines TRBV7-3 with TRBJ2-1; 7 nucleotides agree with TRBD2. Germline values: CDR1 SGHTA, CDR2 FQGTGA. The V segment lost 2 bases and the J segment 5 bases; nucleotides outside the gene matches: 9. This CDR3 comprises 16 residues. The CDR3 DNA sequence: TGTGCCAGCAGCTTATGGGGAGGGCGGTCGGACAATGAGCAGTTCTTC. This encodes CASSLWGGRSDNEQFF.

The chain joins TRBV11-3 to TRBJ2-3; no reliable D call. The ends were cut back, 3 bases at V and 2 bases at J, with 3 bases in the middle. CDR1 and CDR2 from the germline V gene are SGHNT and YENEEA. This CDR3 has 12 amino acids. The CDR3 reads CASSFHTDTQYF. In DNA form, the CDR3 reads TGTGCCAGCAGCTTTCACACAGATACGCAGTATTTT.

The chain joins TRBV19 to TRBJ2-1; TRBD2 matches at 10 bases. The germline V gene encodes CDR1 LNHDA and CDR2 SQIVND (reference sequence). The length of the CDR3 is 15 residues. Trimming cost V 4 bases and J 8 bases; bases outside gene matches: 8. The CDR3 nucleotides are TGTGCCAGTAGTACCCCGGGACTAGCGATCCATGAGCAGTTCTTC. It specifies CASSTPGLAIHEQFF.

The chain combines TRBV14 with TRBJ1-1; D is undetermined. The germline V gene has CDR1 SGHDN and CDR2 FVKESK. Trimming shortened V by 2 bases and J by 8 bases, and 12 bases separated the two germline ends. This CDR3 comprises 13 residues. Here the CDR3 reads CASSQLNRGEAFF. The CDR3 DNA reads TGTGCCAGCAGCCAATTAAACCGCGGGGAAGCTTTCTTT.

Written as DNA, the CDR3 is TGTGCCAGCAGTTTCTGGACTAGCGGGAGGGGGAGAGAGCAGTACTTC. Translating it yields CASSFWTSGRGREQYF. The rearrangement links TRBV28 to TRBJ2-7; TRBD2 aligns across 15 bases. The germline V gene encodes CDR1 MDHEN and CDR2 SYDVKM. The V and J ends lost 3 bases and 7 bases, in that order; junction bases with no gene match: 7. The CDR3 spans 16 residues.

The V gene is TRBV7-5, the J gene TRBJ1-3. TRBV7-5 is reported as a pseudogene. The length of the CDR3 is 18 residues. The CDR3 DNA reads as TGTGTCAGAAGCCCCGAACGGGGGGTCAAAGTCTCTGGAAACACCATATATTTT. Its translation is CVRSPERGVKVSGNTIYF.

This clone was recorded only once. V is TRBV7-6 and J is TRBJ2-3, with D possibly TRBD2 on 5 matching bases. Germline V gene data show CDR1 as SGHVS and CDR2 as FNYEAQ. The CDR3 is 16 residues long. The V gene lost 1 base and the J gene lost 0 bases, with 11 bases spanning the gap. CDR3 bases: TGTGCCAGCAGCTTAGTGTTTACTAGAAGCACAGATACGCAGTATTTT. The encoded protein is CASSLVFTRSTDTQYF.

This chain joins TRBV9 and TRBJ2-2; 8 positions match TRBD1. There are 17 residues in the CDR3. With 1 base clipped from V and 4 bases from J, the junction kept 9 bases outside the gene matches. Germline CDR1 reads SGDLS; CDR2 reads YYNGEE. The CDR3 region is CASSVSETGDSTGELFF. DNA for the CDR3: TGTGCCAGCAGCGTATCTGAGACAGGGGATAGCACCGGGGAGCTGTTTTTT.

The chain carries TRBV10-3 and TRBJ1-1; TRBD1 matches 8 bases. The junction had 3 bases not matched to a gene; V was cut back by 8 bases and J by 7 bases. Germline loops: CDR1 ENHRY, CDR2 SYGVKD. The CDR3 loop spans 11 amino acids. The CDR3 region is CAIRDRNEAFF. The CDR3 coding sequence is TGTGCCATCCGGGACAGGAATGAAGCTTTCTTT.

The V gene is TRBV5-4, the J gene TRBJ2-7; 9 nucleotides agree with TRBD1. The CDR3 consists of 14 residues. V dropped 3 bases and J dropped 9; count of bases not matched to a gene: 10. Germline V CDR1 and CDR2: SGHNT, YYREEE (reference sequence). The CDR3 here is CASSSGTGTFGQYF. CDR3 nucleotide sequence: TGTGCCAGCAGCTCGGGGACAGGGACCTTCGGGCAGTACTTC.

This clone was seen a few times. This chain connects TRBV28 to TRBJ2-5; the D gene is possibly TRBD1 (7 bases). The CDR3 contains 14 residues. V gave up 7 bases and J gave up 5 bases, with 17 bases separating them. Germline V gene lookup returns CDR1 MDHEN and CDR2 SYDVKM. This CDR3 is CASTGPTGRETQYF. CDR3 sequence (DNA): TGTGCCAGCACCGGACCGACAGGGAGGGAGACCCAGTACTTC.

The chain uses TRBV3-1 (or the pseudogene TRBV3-2) and TRBJ2-7; D remains ambiguous. CDR1 is LGHDT and CDR2 is YNNKEL in the germline V gene (reference sequence). The CDR3 totals 13 residues. Trimming removed 0 bases at V and 3 bases at J, with 6 bases between. CDR3 sequence reads: CASSQDGFYEQYF. The CDR3 DNA is TGTGCCAGCAGCCAAGATGGCTTCTACGAGCAGTACTTC.

The V gene is TRBV5-1, the J gene TRBJ2-3; 7 bases match TRBD1. This CDR3 has 16 amino acids. Germline V gene data show CDR1 as SGHRS and CDR2 as YFSETQ. J lost 4 bases, V lost 0 bases, and 8 bases had no gene match. Here the CDR3 reads CASSLGLGQRSDTQYF. The CDR3 nucleotides are TGCGCCAGCAGCTTGGGCTTGGGACAGCGTTCAGATACGCAGTATTTT.

The chain uses TRBV7-9 and TRBJ2-2; unclear D gene. Trimming cost V 0 bases and J 8 bases, with 13 bases left between them. This CDR3 region has 15 residues. Looked up from germline, CDR1 is SEHNR and CDR2 is FQNEAQ (reference sequence). As DNA, the CDR3 is TGTGCCAGCAGCTTAGCGCTTGGGCTGGCTGGGGAGCTGTTTTTT. Translation gives CASSLALGLAGELFF.

V gene TRBV2 combines with J gene TRBJ1-1; maybe TRBD1 (6 bases). From germline, CDR1 is SNHLY and CDR2 FYNNEI. This CDR3 has 13 residues. V lost 6 bases to trimming and J lost 7 bases, with 15 bases between them. CDR3 nucleotides: TGTGCCAGCAGACACAGGGAACAGGATGAAGCTTTCTTT. Protein sequence: CASRHREQDEAFF.

This chain uses TRBV4-2 with TRBJ1-1, with TRBD1 as a possible D gene (5 bases). V was trimmed by 3 bases and J by 1 base, leaving 12 bases between them. Per the germline V gene, CDR1 is LGHNA and CDR2 is YNFKEQ. The length of the CDR3 is 15 residues. In DNA form, the CDR3 reads TGTGCCAGCAGCCAGCCGGACACCACGAACACTGAAGCTTTCTTT. Its translation is CASSQPDTTNTEAFF.

The chain combines TRBV16 with TRBJ2-2, with 10 bases lining up with TRBD2. The germline V gene has CDR1 KGHSY and CDR2 FQNENV. The CDR3 covers 17 residues. Trimming took 4 bases from V and 6 from J; bases not matched to a gene: 11. The DNA of the CDR3 is TGTGCCAGCAGCCTCCGGCTAGCGGGAGATTTGGCCGGGGAGCTGTTTTTT. Its protein product is CASSLRLAGDLAGELFF.

V usage is TRBV5-6 and J usage is TRBJ2-5, with D maybe TRBD2 (6 bases). With 5 bases removed from V and 5 bases from J, the gap between germline ends came to 13 bases. The CDR3 covers 13 residues. The germline CDR1 and CDR2 sequences are SGHDT and YYEEEE. CDR3 in amino acids: CASRKLALETQYF. CDR3 DNA: TGTGCCAGCAGAAAACTAGCTTTGGAGACCCAGTACTTC.

The chain couples TRBV9 to TRBJ2-5; 8 bases map to TRBD2. V lost 0 bases to trimming and J lost 3 bases; unmatched junction nucleotides: 4. Germline V gives CDR1 SGDLS, CDR2 YYNGEE. This CDR3 has 15 residues. The CDR3 spells CASSVDSGGEETQYF. Written as DNA, the CDR3 is TGTGCCAGCAGCGTAGACAGCGGGGGCGAAGAGACCCAGTACTTC.

This clone was seen a few times. The chain joins TRBV7-2 to TRBJ1-6, with 9 bases that match TRBD1. Germline CDR1 and CDR2: SGHTA and FQGNSA. Trimming removed 3 bases from V and 7 bases from J; junction bases left unmatched: 10. CDR3 length: 17 residues. CDR3: CASSFWPQGAGNSPLHF. The CDR3 nucleotides are TGTGCCAGCAGCTTCTGGCCACAGGGGGCAGGCAATTCACCCCTCCACTTT. The complete variable domain, with remaining parts taken from reference TRBV7-2 and TRBJ1-6, reads GAGVSQSPSNKVTEKGKDVELRCDPISGHTALYWYRQSLGQGLEFLIYFQGNSAPDKSGLPSDRFSAERTGGSVSTLTIQRTQQEDSAVYLCASSFWPQGAGNSPLHFGNGTRLTVT.

Points on this clone: A read error may produce the germline difference seen at one junction end. V is TRBV28 and J is TRBJ1-2, with a possible D match to TRBD1 (6 bases). Germline V CDR1 and CDR2: MDHEN, SYDVKM. There are 16 residues in the CDR3. The CDR3 sequence is CASSPGPGQANYDYTF. The DNA of the CDR3 is TGTGCCAGCAGTCCGGGACCGGGACAAGCTAACTATGACTACACCTTC.

This clone was found a few times. The chain is built from TRBV5-5 and TRBJ1-6; TRBD1 agrees at 8 bases. The CDR3 loop spans 16 amino acids. Germline lookup yields CDR1 SGHKS and CDR2 YYEKEE (reference sequence). The V gene end was trimmed by 7 bases and the J gene end by 5 bases; junction bases not matched to a gene: 11. CDR3 loop: CASGTGPEINNSPLHF. Here the CDR3 DNA reads TGTGCCAGCGGGACAGGACCTGAAATAAATAATTCACCCCTCCACTTT.

The V gene is TRBV19, the J gene TRBJ1-6; D gene unclear. Germline V gene data show CDR1 as LNHDA and CDR2 as SQIVND (reference sequence). Trimming left V 10 bases short and J 7 bases short, with 20 bases between. This CDR3 is built from 15 residues. CDR3 sequence: CATQEGQTGNSPLHF. DNA of the CDR3: TGTGCCACCCAGGAGGGCCAAACCGGGAATTCACCCCTCCACTTT.